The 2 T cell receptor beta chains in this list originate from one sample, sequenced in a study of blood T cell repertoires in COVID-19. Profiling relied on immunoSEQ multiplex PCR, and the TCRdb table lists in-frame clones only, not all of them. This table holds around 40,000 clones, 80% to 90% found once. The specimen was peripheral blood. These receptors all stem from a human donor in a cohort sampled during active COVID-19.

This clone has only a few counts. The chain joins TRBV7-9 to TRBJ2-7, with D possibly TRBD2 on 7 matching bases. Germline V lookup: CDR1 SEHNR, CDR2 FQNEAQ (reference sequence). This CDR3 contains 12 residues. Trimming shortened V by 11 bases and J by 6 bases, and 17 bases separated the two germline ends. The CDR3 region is CAGGGGPGEQYF. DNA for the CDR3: TGTGCCGGGGGAGGGGGGCCTGGCGAGCAGTACTTC.

The chain's CDR3 is CASSVSGVSYEQYF. CDR3 sequence (DNA): TGTGCCAGCAGCGTTAGCGGGGTTTCCTACGAGCAGTACTTC. The chain couples TRBV9 to TRBJ2-7; 8 bases align to TRBD2. The CDR3 covers 14 residues. Germline V gene lookup returns CDR1 SGDLS and CDR2 YYNGEE. Trimming cost V 2 bases and J 1 base; bases outside gene matches: 2.